This entry lists 30 T cell receptor beta chains sequenced from one sample in a study of neurological immune-mediated disorders. MiXCR was run by TCRdb on the 5' RACE reads, yielding one entry per CDR3 protein. The profile shows tens of thousands of distinct CDR3 sequences, approximately 5% of them singletons. Sequencing used PBMCs. The receptor source for this set is a young woman with multiple sclerosis.

This clonotype appeared many times. The chain couples TRBV10-3 to TRBJ1-2; D perhaps matches TRBD1 (5 bases). V dropped 2 bases and J dropped 4 bases, with 14 bases sitting between them. Germline CDR1 reads ENHRY; CDR2 reads SYGVKD. The length of the CDR3 is 15 residues. CDR3 nucleotide sequence: TGTGCCATCAGTGAGGGCACAGGCGCTATCTATGGCTACACCTTC. Amino acids: CAISEGTGAIYGYTF.

This clonotype was picked up many times. The V gene is TRBV20-1, the J gene TRBJ1-2, with D perhaps matching TRBD1 (6 bases). V lost 0 bases, J lost 8 bases, and 22 bases lay in between. The CDR3 spans 16 residues. CDR1 DFQATT and CDR2 SNEGSKA come from the germline V gene (reference sequence). The CDR3 sequence: CSARDNMSGGPKGYTF. As DNA, the CDR3 is TGCAGTGCTAGAGATAACATGTCGGGGGGGCCGAAGGGCTACACCTTC.

Many counts were recorded for this clonotype. The genes are TRBV6-6 and TRBJ2-2, with D possibly TRBD1 on 5 matching bases. The CDR3 is 17 amino acids. The germline CDR1 and CDR2 sequences are MNHNY and SVGAGI (reference sequence). Trimming took off 8 bases at V and 1 base at J, with 20 bases between the two ends. CDR3 DNA sequence: TGTGCCAGCCTCCCCCCCCCAGGGTTTGGGAACACCGGGGAGCTGTTTTTT. Amino acid sequence: CASLPPPGFGNTGELFF.

The chain joins TRBV15 to TRBJ2-5; 12 bases match TRBD2. The germline V gene has CDR1 LNHNV and CDR2 YYDKDF (reference sequence). The CDR3 sequence is 16 residues long. J gave up 2 bases and V 0 bases, and 1 base lay outside the gene matches. The CDR3 sequence is CATSRELAGGQETQYF. CDR3 DNA sequence: TGTGCCACCAGCAGAGAACTAGCGGGAGGACAAGAGACCCAGTACTTC.

This clonotype has ten or more counts. V gene TRBV9 combines with J gene TRBJ2-5; D remains ambiguous. The ends were cut back, 4 bases at V and 0 bases at J, with 13 bases in the middle. CDR3 length equals 15 residues. CDR1 and CDR2 from the germline V gene are SGDLS and YYNGEE. Here the CDR3 DNA reads TGTGCCAGCAGCCTCTTTGAAGGGCACCAAGAGACCCAGTACTTC. Translated, it gives CASSLFEGHQETQYF.

The V gene is TRBV6-1, the J gene TRBJ1-1; D remains ambiguous. This CDR3 spans 12 amino acids. Germline assignment: CDR1 MNHNS and CDR2 SASEGT. Deletions cut 8 bases from V and 5 bases from J, with 12 bases between. CDR3 coding DNA: TGTGCCAGCGCGGAGGGCGGGACTGAAGCTTTCTTT. Translation: CASAEGGTEAFF.

V usage is TRBV4-1 and J usage is TRBJ2-5; the D gene is possibly TRBD2 (5 bases). V was pared by 4 bases and J by 5 bases, with 20 bases between. Germline CDR1 reads MGHRA; CDR2 reads YSYEKL. CDR3 size: 16 residues. The CDR3 loop reads CASSPPNPRGLETQYF. CDR3 nucleotide sequence: TGCGCCAGCAGCCCACCAAATCCACGGGGTCTGGAGACCCAGTACTTC.

The sample holds many counts of this clonotype. V usage is TRBV20-1 and J usage is TRBJ1-5; D call uncertain. V dropped 3 bases and J dropped 3 bases, with 9 bases sitting between them. The V gene's germline CDR1 is DFQATT and CDR2 SNEGSKA (reference sequence). The CDR3 loop spans 13 amino acids. The DNA of the CDR3 is TGCAGTGCTAGTCTTTCAGACAATCAGCCCCAGCATTTT. Its protein is CSASLSDNQPQHF.

This rearrangement joins TRBV5-1 to TRBJ1-3, with D possibly matching TRBD1 (5 bases). Germline V gives CDR1 SGHRS, CDR2 YFSETQ. CDR3 length: 14 residues. Trimming removed 0 bases from V and 2 bases from J, with 6 bases in between. The CDR3 sequence is CASSLGGAGNTIYF. The CDR3 DNA reads TGCGCCAGCAGCTTGGGAGGGGCTGGAAACACCATATATTTT.

This clonotype came up many times. The chain employs TRBV27 and TRBJ2-6; D is unclear. Germline CDR1 reads MNHEY; CDR2 reads SMNVEV (reference sequence). The CDR3 runs 15 residues. The germline V and J ends were trimmed by 6 bases and 1 base, with 10 bases remaining between them. This CDR3 reads CASSSRLSGANVLTF. In DNA form, the CDR3 reads TGTGCCAGCAGCTCTCGTCTATCTGGGGCCAACGTCCTGACTTTC.

In its sample, this clonotype was seen many times. The genes are TRBV18 and TRBJ1-1; no definite D call. The CDR3 is 14 residues long. Germline V lookup: CDR1 KGHSH, CDR2 LQKENI. V shed 2 bases and J shed 1 base, with 8 bases lying between them. CDR3 region: CASSPASSNTEAFF. CDR3 coding DNA: TGTGCCAGCTCACCAGCCTCCTCGAACACTGAAGCTTTCTTT.

This clonotype was detected many times. This sequence joins TRBV18 and TRBJ1-1; no reliable D call. Germline assignment: CDR1 KGHSH and CDR2 LQKENI. There are 14 residues in the CDR3. V was shortened by 2 bases and J by 3 bases, with 10 bases between the two germline ends. CDR3: CASSPKSGDTEAFF. The CDR3 nucleotides read TGTGCCAGCTCACCAAAGAGTGGGGACACTGAAGCTTTCTTT. The complete variable domain, with remaining parts taken from reference TRBV18 and TRBJ1-1, reads NAGVMQNPRHLVRRRGQEARLRCSPMKGHSHVYWYRQLPEEGLKFMVYLQKENIIDESGMPKERFSAEFPKEGPSILRIQQVVRGDSAAYFCASSPKSGDTEAFFGQGTRLTVV.

About this clonotype itself: A much larger clonotype is one base distant, so this may be a read error. This chain joins TRBV20-1 and TRBJ2-5; 12 bases match TRBD2. J was trimmed by 5 bases and V by 4 bases; bases with no gene match: 5. CDR3 length: 14 amino acids. Germline V gene lookup returns CDR1 DFQATT and CDR2 SNEGSKA (reference sequence). The CDR3: CSAKTSGGVETQYF. For the CDR3, the DNA is TGCAGTGCTAAGACTAGCGGGGGTGTCGAGACCCAGTACTTC.

This clonotype was seen ten or more times. The CDR3 nucleotides are TGTGCCTGGAGTGGACAGGGATTTGAAGCTTTCTTT. Its protein is CAWSGQGFEAFF. The J gene is TRBJ1-1, the V gene TRBV30; 7 nucleotides line up with TRBD1. The CDR3 runs to 12 residues. With V trimmed by 1 base and J by 7 bases, 3 bases remained unmatched. Germline V gene data show CDR1 as GTSNPN and CDR2 as SVGIG (reference sequence).

This clonotype was seen many times. The chain recombines TRBV24-1 with TRBJ2-2; 7 bases match TRBD1. This CDR3 has 15 amino acids. From germline, CDR1 is KGHDR and CDR2 SFDVKD. After removal of 6 bases from V and 5 bases from J, the junction contained 8 bases not matched to a gene. This CDR3 is CATSNTQGPTGELFF. The CDR3 DNA is TGTGCCACCAGTAATACACAGGGGCCTACCGGGGAGCTGTTTTTT.

In its sample, this clonotype was seen many times. The chain employs TRBV12-3 or TRBV12-4 and TRBJ1-2, with D unclear. V lost 4 bases and J lost 8, with 20 bases in between. The CDR3 has 15 residues. The CDR3 is CASSYSPKRQSGYTF. CDR3 bases: TGTGCCAGCAGTTATAGTCCCAAACGGCAGAGCGGCTACACCTTC.

This clonotype was seen repeatedly, ten times or more. The chain has TRBV20-1 and TRBJ2-7; 7 bases agree with TRBD2. Germline lookup yields CDR1 DFQATT and CDR2 SNEGSKA (reference sequence). The V segment lost 5 bases and the J segment 4 bases; nucleotides outside the gene matches: 5. The CDR3 totals 12 residues. The CDR3: CSALAETYEQYF. The CDR3 nucleotides are TGCAGTGCTCTAGCGGAAACTTACGAGCAGTACTTC.

This clonotype was seen at least ten times. J is TRBJ2-2 and V is TRBV5-1; possible D gene TRBD2, 5 bases. The germline gives CDR1 SGHRS, CDR2 YFSETQ. The ends were cut back, 0 bases at V and 4 bases at J, with 13 bases in the middle. The CDR3 extends over 16 amino acids. CDR3: CASSLVAGGSTGELFF. DNA for the CDR3: TGCGCCAGCAGCTTGGTCGCGGGCGGTAGCACCGGGGAGCTGTTTTTT.

This clonotype was recorded many times. J is TRBJ2-3 and V is TRBV7-2; D is unresolved. The length of the CDR3 is 15 residues. CDR1 is SGHTA, CDR2 FQGNSA, per germline. V was trimmed by 1 base and J by 1 base, leaving 9 bases between them. The DNA for the CDR3 is TGTGCCAGCAGCTTAGGACCCGAACGCACAGATACGCAGTATTTT. This sequence encodes CASSLGPERTDTQYF.

This clonotype was seen ten or more times. The V call is TRBV12-3 or TRBV12-4, the J call TRBJ2-5, with D perhaps matching TRBD1 (6 bases). V lost 5 bases and J lost 7, with 14 bases in between. This CDR3 spans 13 amino acids. The CDR3 sequence is CASSEGTYMTQYF. The CDR3 DNA is TGTGCCAGCAGTGAAGGGACATATATGACCCAGTACTTC.

This clonotype was detected ten times or more. V usage is TRBV4-1 and J usage is TRBJ1-5, with D hard to call. V gave up 0 bases and J gave up 7 bases, with 13 bases separating them. The CDR3 consists of 15 residues. Germline V gene sequence: CDR1 MGHRA, CDR2 YSYEKL. CDR3 sequence: CASSQEGTGRQPQHF. The CDR3 bases are TGCGCCAGCAGCCAAGAAGGAACGGGTCGCCAGCCCCAGCATTTT.

In its sample, this clonotype was seen many times. V gene TRBV5-6 combines with J gene TRBJ2-3; D remains unclear. Germline loops: CDR1 SGHDT, CDR2 YYEEEE. This CDR3 is 15 amino acids long. The V end lost 1 base, the J end lost 0 bases, and 9 bases lay between the germline ends. The CDR3 here is CASSLLGSSTDTQYF. The CDR3 region has the DNA TGTGCCAGCAGCTTGTTGGGGTCTAGCACAGATACGCAGTATTTT.

This clonotype was picked up many times. J is TRBJ2-7 and V is TRBV5-6; 7 bases align to TRBD2. The CDR3 is 15 amino acids. V lost 1 base, J lost 2 bases, and 6 bases stayed unmatched. CDR1 is SGHDT and CDR2 is YYEEEE in the germline V gene. The CDR3 sequence: CASSLMGGIPYEQYV. For the CDR3, the DNA is TGTGCCAGCAGCTTGATGGGGGGGATCCCCTACGAGCAGTACGTC.

This clonotype was seen at least ten times. The CDR3 is CASSLQGLSAYEQYF. CDR3 nucleotide sequence: TGTGCCAGCAGCCTTCAGGGTCTCTCAGCCTACGAGCAGTACTTC. V usage is TRBV5-5 and J usage is TRBJ2-7, with D possibly matching TRBD1 (5 bases). The length of the CDR3 is 15 residues. The V and J ends lost 4 bases and 2 bases respectively, with 16 bases between them. The germline V gene encodes CDR1 SGHKS and CDR2 YYEKEE (reference sequence).

This clonotype was recorded a few times. The chain links TRBV5-1 to TRBJ1-1, with D unresolved. The length of the CDR3 is 13 residues. Trimming cost V 0 bases and J 5 bases, with 8 bases left between them. Germline V gene data show CDR1 as SGHRS and CDR2 as YFSETQ. CDR3 sequence: CASSLGPGTEAFF. The CDR3 DNA is TGCGCCAGCAGCTTGGGACCGGGGACTGAAGCTTTCTTT.

This clonotype was recorded at least ten times. This rearrangement joins TRBV20-1 to TRBJ2-4; D perhaps matches TRBD1 (5 bases). Germline V gives CDR1 DFQATT, CDR2 SNEGSKA (reference sequence). This CDR3 region has 15 residues. The V end lost 7 bases, the J end lost 0 bases, and 16 bases lay between the germline ends. In nucleotides, the CDR3 is TGCAGTGTACCCTCGTGGGGCGCAGCCAAAAACATTCAGTACTTC. Protein: CSVPSWGAAKNIQYF.

This clonotype has ten or more counts. The chain joins TRBV5-6 to TRBJ2-1; possibly TRBD2 for D (5 bases). CDR3 length: 16 amino acids. CDR1 SGHDT and CDR2 YYEEEE come from the germline V gene. The V gene lost 0 bases and the J gene lost 8 bases, with 18 bases spanning the gap. The CDR3 loop is CASSLVRGSSRDEQFF. The CDR3 DNA is TGTGCCAGCAGCTTGGTTCGGGGTTCTAGTCGGGATGAGCAGTTCTTC. Variable domain in full (rest from reference TRBV5-6 and TRBJ2-1): DAGVTQSPTHLIKTRGQQVTLRCSPKSGHDTVSWYQQALGQGPQFIFQYYEEEERQRGNFPDRFSGHQFPNYSSELNVNALLLGDSALYLCASSLVRGSSRDEQFFGPGTRLTVL.

This clonotype was seen a handful of times. V usage is TRBV27 and J usage is TRBJ1-2; D is uncertain. Deletions cut 4 bases from V and 2 bases from J, with 17 bases between. Germline CDR1 reads MNHEY; CDR2 reads SMNVEV (reference sequence). This CDR3 comprises 16 residues. CDR3 sequence: CASSSISGLGNYGYTF. The CDR3 region has the DNA TGTGCCAGCAGTTCCATATCCGGGTTAGGGAACTATGGCTACACCTTC.

V gene TRBV5-1 combines with J gene TRBJ2-6; D unclear. This CDR3 spans 16 amino acids. The V end was cut by 4 bases, the J end by 0 bases, with 11 bases between. Germline values: CDR1 SGHRS, CDR2 YFSETQ. CDR3 sequence (DNA): TGCGCCAGCAGCAAGAAACAGAACTCTGGGGCCAACGTCCTGACTTTC. Translation: CASSKKQNSGANVLTF.

This clonotype showed up many times. V gene TRBV12-3 or TRBV12-4 combines with J gene TRBJ1-6; no reliable D call. The V gene lost 8 bases and the J gene lost 6 bases, with 17 bases spanning the gap. The CDR3 contains 15 residues. The CDR3 DNA is TGTGCCAGCGCCATCAAGCGGGGTCGTAATTCACCCCTCCACTTT. Amino acids: CASAIKRGRNSPLHF.